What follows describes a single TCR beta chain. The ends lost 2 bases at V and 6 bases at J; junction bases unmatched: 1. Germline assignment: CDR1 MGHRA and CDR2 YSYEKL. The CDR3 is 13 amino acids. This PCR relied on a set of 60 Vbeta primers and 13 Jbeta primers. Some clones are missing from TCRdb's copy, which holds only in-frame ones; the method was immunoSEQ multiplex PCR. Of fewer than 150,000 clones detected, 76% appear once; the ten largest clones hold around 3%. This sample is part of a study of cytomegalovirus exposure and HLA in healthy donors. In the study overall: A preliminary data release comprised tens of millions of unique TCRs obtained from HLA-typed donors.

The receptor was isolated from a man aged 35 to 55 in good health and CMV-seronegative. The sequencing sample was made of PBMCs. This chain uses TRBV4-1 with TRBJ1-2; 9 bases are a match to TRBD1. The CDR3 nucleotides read TGCGCCAGCAGCCAACGGGACAGGGATGGCTACACCTTC. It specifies CASSQRDRDGYTF.